The source of this T cell receptor (beta chain) is a study of identical twins. Findings and limits, study-wide: Twin pairs had excess sharing that was weaker in beta out-of-frame sequences.

The authors used template switching to add a universal primer site and gave cDNA unique molecular identifiers. TCRdb fed the 5' RACE reads into MiXCR, producing one record per CDR3 protein. The sample lists approximately 700,000 distinct CDR3 sequences, 15% to 20% seen once, with over 10% in the top ten. This clonotype was detected only a few times. The antigen remains unidentified. Trimming took 1 base from V and 3 from J, leaving 10 bases between them. Germline lookup yields CDR1 SEHNR and CDR2 FQNEAQ (reference sequence). This CDR3 contains 15 residues. This sample was also put to use in a study of T cells expressing NK-cell markers. As that report states: With respect to HCMV, most of the eight sequenced donors were seropositive, and one was seronegative.

The chain couples TRBV7-9 to TRBJ2-1; D is unclear. The receptor's source is a young woman in good health. Sample: PBMCs. CDR3 bases: TGTGCCAGCAGCTTAGTTTTGGGCGGCTACAATGAGCAGTTCTTC. Encoded protein: CASSLVLGGYNEQFF. The whole variable domain, filled in from reference TRBV7-9 and TRBJ2-1, reads DTGVSQNPRHKITKRGQNVTFRCDPISEHNRLYWYRQTLGQGPEFLTYFQNEAQLEKSRLLSDRFSAERPKGSFSTLEIQRTEQGDSAMYLCASSLVLGGYNEQFFGPGTRLTVL.